These T cell receptor beta chains were read from a single sample in a study of cytotoxic CD8 clonotypes in ibrutinib-treated CLL. Sequenced by immunoSEQ multiplex PCR; TCRdb stores in-frame clones only, minus some. Seen here are about 140,000 clones, approximately 77% observed once, and the top ten hold around 30%. The sequences come from PBMCs, collected after 12 months of ibrutinib treatment. Receptor source: a human donor with chronic lymphocytic leukemia. CDR3s include the opening cysteine and the closing phenylalanine or tryptophan. A D gene is named only where the DNA matches it firmly. Size is omitted from some rows. Given values are once, few, many or a class for expanded clones.

.,TRBJ2-7,many,TRBV30,TGTGCCTGGAGTGGTTTGGGCCCCAGTTCTAGCTACGAGCAGTACTTC,CAWSGLGPSSSYEQYF
TRBD2,TRBJ2-7,.,TRBV5-1,TGCGCCAGCAGCGCGGGACTAGCATTCGAGCAGTACTTC,CASSAGLAFEQYF
.,TRBJ1-4,once,TRBV27,TGTGCCAGCAGTTCCAGGGCTCCTAATGAAAAACTGTTTTTT,CASSSRAPNEKLFF
TRBD1,TRBJ1-3,once,TRBV30,TGTGCCTGGCAATACGGGACAGGCGGAAACACCATATATTTT,CAWQYGTGGNTIYF
TRBD2,TRBJ2-5,once,TRBV4-2,TGTGCCAGCAGCCAAGAAGATAGCGGGGGCCAAGAGACCCAGTACTTC,CASSQEDSGGQETQYF
.,TRBJ2-7,once,TRBV10-3,TGTGCCATCAGTGAGTCGGCTAGCCGGTACTACGAGCAGTACTTC,CAISESASRYYEQYF
TRBD1,TRBJ1-4,.,TRBV19,TGTGCCAGTTCACCGGGACAGAGTGAAAAACTGTTTTTT,CASSPGQSEKLFF
.,TRBJ2-2,.,TRBV5-1,TGCGCCAGCAGCTTGGGCCCGACTAGACCGAACACCGGGGAGCTGTTTTTT,CASSLGPTRPNTGELFF
.,TRBJ2-4,.,TRBV11-2,TGTGCCAGCAGCTTAGCCGGGCCCAGAAACATTCAGTACTTC,CASSLAGPRNIQYF
.,TRBJ2-1,.,TRBV7-8,TGTGCCAGCAGCTTAGCCGGCCCCGGCAGGGGAACTCGCCATGAGCAGTTCTTC,CASSLAGPGRGTRHEQFF
TRBD1,TRBJ2-2,.,TRBV5-1,TGCGCCAGCAGCTGGGCTGACAGGGACACCGGGGAGCTGTTTTTT,CASSWADRDTGELFF
.,TRBJ2-7,.,TRBV4-3,TGCGCCAGCAGCCAAGCGACTAGTATCCCCGAGCAGTACTTC,CASSQATSIPEQYF
TRBD2,TRBJ2-2,once,TRBV7-2,TGTGCCAGCAGCTTAGGAGTAGGCGGGAGGGAACGGGGGGAGCTGTTTTTT,CASSLGVGGRERGELFF
.,TRBJ2-7,.,TRBV9,TGTGCCAGCAGCGTAACCACTACTACTAGCGAGCAGTACTTC,CASSVTTTTSEQYF
TRBD1,TRBJ1-5,.,TRBV7-2,TGTGCCAGCAGCCGGACAGGGTCCAATCAGCCCCAGCATTTT,CASSRTGSNQPQHF
TRBD1,TRBJ2-7,.,TRBV5-6,TGTGCCAGCAGCACACCTCGGACAGGGGTCCCCTACGAGCAGTACTTC,CASSTPRTGVPYEQYF
.,TRBJ2-1,.,TRBV4-2,TGTGCCAGCAGCCAAGAGGCCAGGACATCCTACAATGAGCAGTTCTTC,CASSQEARTSYNEQFF
.,TRBJ2-1,.,TRBV20-1,TGCAGTGGAATCTCCTACAATGAGCAGTTCTTC,CSGISYNEQFF
.,TRBJ1-3,.,TRBV19,TGTGCCAGTAGTATAGCAGAGATCCTCTCTGGAAACACCATATATTTT,CASSIAEILSGNTIYF
TRBD1,TRBJ1-2,.,TRBV5-1,TGCGCCAGCAGTTTAGGGGACAGGGCTTACTACACCTTC,CASSLGDRAYYTF
.,TRBJ2-1,.,TRBV19,TGTGCCAGTGTTTCGTTGGGAGATGAGCAGTTCTTC,CASVSLGDEQFF
.,TRBJ2-7,.,TRBV15,TGTGCCACCAGCGGTGCCCAGGGGCGTGAGTACGAGCAGTACTTC,CATSGAQGREYEQYF